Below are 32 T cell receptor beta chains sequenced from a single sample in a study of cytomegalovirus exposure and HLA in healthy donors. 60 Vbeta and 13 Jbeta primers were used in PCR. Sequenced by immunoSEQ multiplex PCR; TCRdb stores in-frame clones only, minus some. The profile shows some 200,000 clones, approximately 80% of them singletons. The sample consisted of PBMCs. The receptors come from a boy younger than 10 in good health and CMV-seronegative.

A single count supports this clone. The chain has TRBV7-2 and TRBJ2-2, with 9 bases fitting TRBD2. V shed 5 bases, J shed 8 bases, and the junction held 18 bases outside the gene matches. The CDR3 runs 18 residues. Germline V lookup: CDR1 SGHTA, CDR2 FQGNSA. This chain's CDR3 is CASSRGAGTSLGLGELFF. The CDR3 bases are TGTGCCAGCAGCAGAGGGGCCGGGACTAGCTTAGGACTGGGGGAGCTGTTTTTT.

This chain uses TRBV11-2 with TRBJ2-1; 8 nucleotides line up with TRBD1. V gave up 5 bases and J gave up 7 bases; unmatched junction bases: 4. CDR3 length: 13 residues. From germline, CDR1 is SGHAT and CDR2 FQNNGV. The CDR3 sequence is CASSRDRKNEQFF. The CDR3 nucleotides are TGTGCCAGCAGCCGGGACAGGAAAAATGAGCAGTTCTTC. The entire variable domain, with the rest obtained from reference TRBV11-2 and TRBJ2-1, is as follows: EAGVAQSPRYKIIEKRQSVAFWCNPISGHATLYWYQQILGQGPKLLIQFQNNGVVDDSQLPKDRFSAERLKGVDSTLKIQPAKLEDSAVYLCASSRDRKNEQFFGPGTRLTVL.

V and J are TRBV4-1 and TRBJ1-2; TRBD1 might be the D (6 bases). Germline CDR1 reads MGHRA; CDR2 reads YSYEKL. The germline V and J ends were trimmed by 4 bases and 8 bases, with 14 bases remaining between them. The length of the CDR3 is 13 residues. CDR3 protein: CASSPFRGRGYTF. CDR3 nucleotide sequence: TGCGCCAGCAGCCCGTTCAGGGGTAGGGGCTACACCTTC.

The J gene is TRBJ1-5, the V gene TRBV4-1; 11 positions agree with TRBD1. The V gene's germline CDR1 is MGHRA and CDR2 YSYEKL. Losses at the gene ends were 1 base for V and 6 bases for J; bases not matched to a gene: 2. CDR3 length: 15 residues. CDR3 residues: CASSQGGTGGQPQHF. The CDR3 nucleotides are TGCGCCAGCAGCCAAGGTGGGACAGGGGGTCAGCCCCAGCATTTT.

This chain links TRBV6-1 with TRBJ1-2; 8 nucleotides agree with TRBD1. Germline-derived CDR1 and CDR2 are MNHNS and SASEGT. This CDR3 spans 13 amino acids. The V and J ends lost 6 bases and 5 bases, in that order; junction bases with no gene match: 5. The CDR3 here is CASRGYRGYGYTF. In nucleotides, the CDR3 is TGTGCCAGCAGGGGGTACAGGGGGTATGGCTACACCTTC.

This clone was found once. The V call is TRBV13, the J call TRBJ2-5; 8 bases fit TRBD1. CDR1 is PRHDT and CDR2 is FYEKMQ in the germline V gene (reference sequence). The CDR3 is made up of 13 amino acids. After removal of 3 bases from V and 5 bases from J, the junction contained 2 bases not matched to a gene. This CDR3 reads CASSLTGEETQYF. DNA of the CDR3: TGTGCCAGCAGCTTGACAGGGGAGGAGACCCAGTACTTC.

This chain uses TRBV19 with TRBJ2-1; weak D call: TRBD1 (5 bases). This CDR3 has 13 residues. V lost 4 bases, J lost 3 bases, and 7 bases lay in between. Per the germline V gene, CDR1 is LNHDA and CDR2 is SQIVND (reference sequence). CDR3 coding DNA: TGTGCCAGTAGTACCGACAGCTACAATGAGCAGTTCTTC. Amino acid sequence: CASSTDSYNEQFF.

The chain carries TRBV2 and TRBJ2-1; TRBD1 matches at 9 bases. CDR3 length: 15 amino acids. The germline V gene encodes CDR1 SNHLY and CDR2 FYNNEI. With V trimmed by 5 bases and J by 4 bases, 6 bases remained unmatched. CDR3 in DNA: TGTGCCAGCAGTTCCCCCGGGACAGGGTACAATGAGCAGTTCTTC. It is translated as CASSSPGTGYNEQFF.

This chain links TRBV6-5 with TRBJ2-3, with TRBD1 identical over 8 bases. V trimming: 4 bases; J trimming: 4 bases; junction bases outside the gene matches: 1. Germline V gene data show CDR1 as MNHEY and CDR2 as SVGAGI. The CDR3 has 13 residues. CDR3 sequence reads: CASSWTGSDTQYF. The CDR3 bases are TGTGCCAGCAGTTGGACAGGGTCAGATACGCAGTATTTT.

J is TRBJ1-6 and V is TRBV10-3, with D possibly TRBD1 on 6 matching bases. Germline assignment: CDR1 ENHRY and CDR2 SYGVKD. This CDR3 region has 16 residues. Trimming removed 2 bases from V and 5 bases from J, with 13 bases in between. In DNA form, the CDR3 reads TGTGCCATCAGTGAGCCGGGGGGCGGGGATAATTCACCCCTCCACTTT. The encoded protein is CAISEPGGGDNSPLHF.

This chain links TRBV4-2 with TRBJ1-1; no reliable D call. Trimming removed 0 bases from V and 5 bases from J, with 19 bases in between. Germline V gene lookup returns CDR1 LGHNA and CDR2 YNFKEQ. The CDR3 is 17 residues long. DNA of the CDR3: TGTGCCAGCAGCCAAGACATACAGCGGTTAGGGAGGACTGAAGCTTTCTTT. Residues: CASSQDIQRLGRTEAFF.

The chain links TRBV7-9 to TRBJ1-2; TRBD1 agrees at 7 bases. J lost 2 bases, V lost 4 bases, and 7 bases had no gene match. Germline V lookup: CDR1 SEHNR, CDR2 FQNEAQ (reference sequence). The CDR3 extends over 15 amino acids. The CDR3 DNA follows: TGTGCCAGCAGCTCCCTGGACAGGTTAAACTATGGCTACACCTTC. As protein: CASSSLDRLNYGYTF.

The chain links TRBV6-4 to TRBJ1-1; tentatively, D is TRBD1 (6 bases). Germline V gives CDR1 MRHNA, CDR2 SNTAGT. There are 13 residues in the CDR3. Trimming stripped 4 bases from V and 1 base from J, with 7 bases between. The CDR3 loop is CASSAGQNTEAFF. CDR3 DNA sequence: TGTGCCAGCAGTGCGGGACAGAACACTGAAGCTTTCTTT.

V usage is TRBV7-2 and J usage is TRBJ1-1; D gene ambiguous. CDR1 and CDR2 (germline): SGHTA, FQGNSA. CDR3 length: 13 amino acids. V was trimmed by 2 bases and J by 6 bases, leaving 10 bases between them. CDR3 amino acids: CASSLRWRAEAFF. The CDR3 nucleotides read TGTGCCAGCAGCTTAAGGTGGAGGGCTGAAGCTTTCTTT.

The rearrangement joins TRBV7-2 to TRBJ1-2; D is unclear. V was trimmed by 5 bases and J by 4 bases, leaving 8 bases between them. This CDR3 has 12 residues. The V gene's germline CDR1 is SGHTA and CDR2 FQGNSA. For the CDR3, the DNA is TGTGCCAGCAGCCCGACTCGCTATGGCTACACCTTC. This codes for CASSPTRYGYTF.

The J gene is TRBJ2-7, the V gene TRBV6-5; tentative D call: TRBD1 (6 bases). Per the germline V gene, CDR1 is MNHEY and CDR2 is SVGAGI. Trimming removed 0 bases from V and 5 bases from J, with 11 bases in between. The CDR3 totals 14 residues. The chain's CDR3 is CASSYSGRGHEQYF. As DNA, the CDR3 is TGTGCCAGCAGTTACTCGGGCAGGGGCCACGAGCAGTACTTC.

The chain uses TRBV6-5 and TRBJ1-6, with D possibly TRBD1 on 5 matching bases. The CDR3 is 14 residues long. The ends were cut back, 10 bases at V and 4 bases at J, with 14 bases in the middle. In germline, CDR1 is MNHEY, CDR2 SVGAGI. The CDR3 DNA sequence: TGTGCCACGGGGGGGGGTAATTATAATTCACCCCTCCACTTT. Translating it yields CATGGGNYNSPLHF.

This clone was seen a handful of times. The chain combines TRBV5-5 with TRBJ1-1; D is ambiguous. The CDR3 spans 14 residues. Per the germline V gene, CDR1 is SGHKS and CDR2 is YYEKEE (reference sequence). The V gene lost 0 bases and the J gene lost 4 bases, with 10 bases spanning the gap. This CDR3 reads CASSLAGGPTEAFF. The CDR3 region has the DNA TGTGCCAGCAGCTTGGCCGGCGGCCCCACTGAAGCTTTCTTT. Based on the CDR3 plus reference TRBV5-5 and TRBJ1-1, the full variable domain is DAGVTQSPTHLIKTRGQQVTLRCSPISGHKSVSWYQQVLGQGPQFIFQYYEKEERGRGNFPDRFSARQFPNYSSELNVNALLLGDSALYLCASSLAGGPTEAFFGQGTRLTVV.

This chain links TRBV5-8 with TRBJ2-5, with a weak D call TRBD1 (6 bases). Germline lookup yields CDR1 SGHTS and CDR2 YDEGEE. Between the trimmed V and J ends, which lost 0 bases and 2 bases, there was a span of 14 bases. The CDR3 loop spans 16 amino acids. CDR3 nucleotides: TGTGCCAGCAGCTTGGAAGCTGGGGGCGGGCAAGAGACCCAGTACTTC. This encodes CASSLEAGGGQETQYF.

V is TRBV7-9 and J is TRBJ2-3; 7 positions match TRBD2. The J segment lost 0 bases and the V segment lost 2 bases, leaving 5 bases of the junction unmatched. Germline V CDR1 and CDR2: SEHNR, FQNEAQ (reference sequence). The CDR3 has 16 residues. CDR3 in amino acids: CASSLPGGMSTDTQYF. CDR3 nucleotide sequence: TGTGCCAGCAGCTTACCGGGAGGAATGAGCACAGATACGCAGTATTTT.

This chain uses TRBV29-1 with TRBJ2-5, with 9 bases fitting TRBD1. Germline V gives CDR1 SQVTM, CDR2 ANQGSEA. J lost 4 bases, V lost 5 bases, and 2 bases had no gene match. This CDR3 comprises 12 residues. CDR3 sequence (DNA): TGCAGCGTTTTACAGGGGGCAGAGACCCAGTACTTC. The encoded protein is CSVLQGAETQYF.

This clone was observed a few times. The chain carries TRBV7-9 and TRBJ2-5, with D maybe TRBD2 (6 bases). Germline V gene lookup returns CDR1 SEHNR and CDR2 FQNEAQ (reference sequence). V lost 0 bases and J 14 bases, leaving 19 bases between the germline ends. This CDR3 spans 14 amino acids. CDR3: CASSLATSSEPLYF. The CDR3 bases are TGTGCCAGCAGCTTAGCCACTAGCTCCGAGCCCCTTTACTTC. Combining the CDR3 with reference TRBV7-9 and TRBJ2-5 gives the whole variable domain DTGVSQNPRHKITKRGQNVTFRCDPISEHNRLYWYRQTLGQGPEFLTYFQNEAQLEKSRLLSDRFSAERPKGSFSTLEIQRTEQGDSAMYLCASSLATSSEPLYFGPGTRLLVL.

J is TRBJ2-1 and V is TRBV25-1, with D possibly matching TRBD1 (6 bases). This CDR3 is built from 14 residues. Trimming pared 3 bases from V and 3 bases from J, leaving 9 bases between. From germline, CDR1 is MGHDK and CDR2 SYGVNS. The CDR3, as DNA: TGTGCCAGCAGTGATGGGGGCTTCTACAATGAGCAGTTCTTC. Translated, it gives CASSDGGFYNEQFF.

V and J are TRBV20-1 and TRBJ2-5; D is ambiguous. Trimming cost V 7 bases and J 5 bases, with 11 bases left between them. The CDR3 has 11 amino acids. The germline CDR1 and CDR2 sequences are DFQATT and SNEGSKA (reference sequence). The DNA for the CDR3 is TGCAGTGTCAGAAAGGAGGAGACCCAGTACTTC. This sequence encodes CSVRKEETQYF.

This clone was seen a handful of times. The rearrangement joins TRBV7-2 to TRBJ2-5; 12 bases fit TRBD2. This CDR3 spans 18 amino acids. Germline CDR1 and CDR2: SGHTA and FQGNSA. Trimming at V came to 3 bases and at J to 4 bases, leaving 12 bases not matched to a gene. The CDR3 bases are TGTGCCAGCAGCTTCGTTGCTAGCGGGGGGGCCTATGGAGAGACCCAGTACTTC. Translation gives CASSFVASGGAYGETQYF. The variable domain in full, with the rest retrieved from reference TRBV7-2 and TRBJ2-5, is GAGVSQSPSNKVTEKGKDVELRCDPISGHTALYWYRQSLGQGLEFLIYFQGNSAPDKSGLPSDRFSAERTGGSVSTLTIQRTQQEDSAVYLCASSFVASGGAYGETQYFGPGTRLLVL.

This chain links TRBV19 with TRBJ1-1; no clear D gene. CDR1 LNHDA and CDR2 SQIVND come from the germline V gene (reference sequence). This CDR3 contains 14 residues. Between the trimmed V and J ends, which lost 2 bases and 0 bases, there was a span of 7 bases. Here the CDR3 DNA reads TGTGCCAGTAGTATAAACGTAGTGAACACTGAAGCTTTCTTT. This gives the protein CASSINVVNTEAFF.

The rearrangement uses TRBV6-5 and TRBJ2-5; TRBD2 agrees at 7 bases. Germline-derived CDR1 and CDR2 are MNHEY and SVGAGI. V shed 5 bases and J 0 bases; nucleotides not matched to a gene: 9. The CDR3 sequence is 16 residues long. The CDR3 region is CASSNYRTRYQETQYF. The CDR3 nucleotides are TGTGCCAGCAGTAACTACAGGACTAGGTACCAAGAGACCCAGTACTTC.

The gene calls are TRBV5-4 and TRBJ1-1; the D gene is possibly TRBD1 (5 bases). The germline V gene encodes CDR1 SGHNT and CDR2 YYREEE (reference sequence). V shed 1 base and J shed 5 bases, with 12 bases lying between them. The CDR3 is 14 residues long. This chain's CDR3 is CASSLPRGGTEAFF. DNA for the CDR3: TGTGCCAGCAGCTTGCCAAGGGGAGGGACTGAAGCTTTCTTT.

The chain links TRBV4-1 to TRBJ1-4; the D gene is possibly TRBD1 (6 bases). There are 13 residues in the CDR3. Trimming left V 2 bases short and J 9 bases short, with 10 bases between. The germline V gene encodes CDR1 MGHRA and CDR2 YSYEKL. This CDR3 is CASSQTRGKKLFF. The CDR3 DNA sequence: TGCGCCAGCAGCCAAACGAGGGGGAAAAAACTGTTTTTT.

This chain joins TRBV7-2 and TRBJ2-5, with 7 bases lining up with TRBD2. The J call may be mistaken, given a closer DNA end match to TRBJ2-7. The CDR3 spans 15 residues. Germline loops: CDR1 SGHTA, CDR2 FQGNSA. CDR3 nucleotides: TGTGCCAGCAGCTTACTCGGGACTACCCTCTACGAGCAGTACTTC. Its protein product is CASSLLGTTLYEQYF.

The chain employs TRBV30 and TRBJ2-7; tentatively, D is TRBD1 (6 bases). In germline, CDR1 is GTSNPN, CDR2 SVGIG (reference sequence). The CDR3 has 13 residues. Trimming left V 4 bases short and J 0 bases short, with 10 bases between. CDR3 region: CAWTPDSSYEQYF. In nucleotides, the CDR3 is TGTGCCTGGACCCCGGACAGCTCCTACGAGCAGTACTTC.

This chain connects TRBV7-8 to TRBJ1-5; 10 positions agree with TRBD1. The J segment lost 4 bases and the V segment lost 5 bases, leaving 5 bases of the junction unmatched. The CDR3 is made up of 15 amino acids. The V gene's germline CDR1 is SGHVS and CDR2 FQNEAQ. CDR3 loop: CASSLRDRGNQPQHF. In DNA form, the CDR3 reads TGTGCCAGCAGCCTCCGGGACAGGGGTAATCAGCCCCAGCATTTT.